This section outlines one T cell receptor (beta chain) sequence together with its context. As yet, its antigen is unknown. Each TCR beta cDNA library carried unique molecular identifiers. TCRdb called the PCR reads again in MiXCR, with one record for every CDR3 protein. The data contain 400,000 to 500,000 distinct CDR3 sequences, approximately 42% of them singletons. These data originate in a study of post-analysis software for immune sequencing data. Overall study results and limits: Relative to controls, patients had 5 or 6 TRBV segments at higher frequency, with TRBV5-6, TRBV5-1 and TRBV20-1 among these.

V lost 0 bases, J lost 1 base, and 2 bases stayed unmatched. The CDR3 has 16 amino acids. CDR1 and CDR2 from the germline V gene are MNHNY and SVGAGI (reference sequence). This sequence originates from a girl aged 2-10 years with multiple sclerosis. The rearrangement joins TRBV6-6 to TRBJ1-5, with 8 bases lining up with TRBD1. Sequenced input: blood. The CDR3 sequence is CASSYSTGVSNQPQHF. The CDR3 nucleotides are TGTGCCAGCAGTTACTCGACAGGGGTGAGCAATCAGCCCCAGCATTTT.